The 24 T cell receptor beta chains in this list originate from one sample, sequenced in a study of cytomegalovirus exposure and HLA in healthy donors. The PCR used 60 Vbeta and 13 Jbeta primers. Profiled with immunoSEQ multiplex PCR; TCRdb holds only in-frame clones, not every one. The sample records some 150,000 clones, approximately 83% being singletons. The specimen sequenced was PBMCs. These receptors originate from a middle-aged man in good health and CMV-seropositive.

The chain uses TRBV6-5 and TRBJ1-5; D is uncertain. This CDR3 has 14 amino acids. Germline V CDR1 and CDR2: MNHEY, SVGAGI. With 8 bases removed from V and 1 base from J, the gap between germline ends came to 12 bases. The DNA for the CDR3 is TGTGCCAGCGGACTTAGCATGAGCAATCAGCCCCAGCATTTT. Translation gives CASGLSMSNQPQHF.

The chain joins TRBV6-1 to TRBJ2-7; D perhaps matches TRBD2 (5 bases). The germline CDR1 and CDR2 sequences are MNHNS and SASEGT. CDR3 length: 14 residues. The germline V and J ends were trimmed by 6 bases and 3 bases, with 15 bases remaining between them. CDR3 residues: CASSEGPADYEQYF. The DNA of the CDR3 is TGTGCCAGCAGCGAGGGCCCGGCAGACTACGAGCAGTACTTC.

CDR3 in DNA: TGTGCCAGCAGCGTTGGAGGGCCTGGAAACACCATATATTTT. This codes for CASSVGGPGNTIYF. The chain employs TRBV9 and TRBJ1-3; D is undetermined. CDR1 is SGDLS, CDR2 YYNGEE, per germline. CDR3 length equals 14 residues. Trimming left V 2 bases short and J 2 bases short, with 8 bases between.

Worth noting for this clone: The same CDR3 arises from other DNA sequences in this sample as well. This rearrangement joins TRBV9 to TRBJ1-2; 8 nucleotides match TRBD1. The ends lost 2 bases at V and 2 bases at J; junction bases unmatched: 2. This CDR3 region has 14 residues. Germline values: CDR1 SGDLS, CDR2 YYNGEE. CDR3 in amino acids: CASSVTGGNYGYTF. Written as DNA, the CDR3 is TGTGCCAGCAGCGTTACAGGGGGGAACTATGGCTACACCTTC.

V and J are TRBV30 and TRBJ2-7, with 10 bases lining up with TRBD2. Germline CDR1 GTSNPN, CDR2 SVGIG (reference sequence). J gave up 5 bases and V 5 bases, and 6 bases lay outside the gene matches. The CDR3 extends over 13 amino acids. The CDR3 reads CAWSLLAGNEQYF. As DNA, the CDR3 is TGTGCCTGGTCGTTACTAGCGGGAAACGAGCAGTACTTC.

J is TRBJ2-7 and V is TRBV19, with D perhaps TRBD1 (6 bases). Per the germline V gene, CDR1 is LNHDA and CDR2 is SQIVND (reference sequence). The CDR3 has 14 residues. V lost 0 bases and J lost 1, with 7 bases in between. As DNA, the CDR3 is TGTGCCAGTAGTATAGACAGGGGATCCTACGAGCAGTACTTC. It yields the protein CASSIDRGSYEQYF.

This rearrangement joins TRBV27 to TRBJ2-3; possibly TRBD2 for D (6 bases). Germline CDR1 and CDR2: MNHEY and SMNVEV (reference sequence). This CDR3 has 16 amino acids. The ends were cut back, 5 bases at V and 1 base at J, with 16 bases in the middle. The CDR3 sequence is CASSPYGTAGTDTQYF. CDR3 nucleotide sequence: TGTGCCAGCAGTCCCTACGGGACTGCAGGCACAGATACGCAGTATTTT.

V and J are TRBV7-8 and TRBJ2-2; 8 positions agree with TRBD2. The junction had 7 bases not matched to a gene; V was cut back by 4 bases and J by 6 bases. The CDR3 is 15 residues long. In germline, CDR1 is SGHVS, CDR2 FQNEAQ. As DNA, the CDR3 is TGTGCCAGCAGCTACGGACGGGGGGGATCCGGGGAGCTGTTTTTT. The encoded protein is CASSYGRGGSGELFF.

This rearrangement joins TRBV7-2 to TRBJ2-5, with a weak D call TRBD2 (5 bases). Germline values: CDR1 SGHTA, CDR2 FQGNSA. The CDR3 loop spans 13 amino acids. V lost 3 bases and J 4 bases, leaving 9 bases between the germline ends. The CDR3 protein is CASSFERRETQYF. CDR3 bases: TGTGCCAGCAGCTTTGAGCGGAGAGAGACCCAGTACTTC.

The CDR3 coding sequence is TGCGCCAGCAGCCCCGGGGGCCAAGAGACCCAGTACTTC. Translated, it gives CASSPGGQETQYF. This chain connects TRBV5-1 to TRBJ2-5, with D perhaps TRBD2 (6 bases). Germline V gene lookup returns CDR1 SGHRS and CDR2 YFSETQ. V was shortened by 4 bases and J by 1 base, with 8 bases between the two germline ends. The CDR3 is made up of 13 amino acids.

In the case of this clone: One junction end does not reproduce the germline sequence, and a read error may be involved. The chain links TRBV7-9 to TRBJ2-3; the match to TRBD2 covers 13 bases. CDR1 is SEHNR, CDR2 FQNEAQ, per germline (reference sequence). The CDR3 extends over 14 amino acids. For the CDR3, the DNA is TGTTCCAGCAGCTCGGGACTAGCGGGGGATACGCAGTATTTT. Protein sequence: CSSSSGLAGDTQYF.

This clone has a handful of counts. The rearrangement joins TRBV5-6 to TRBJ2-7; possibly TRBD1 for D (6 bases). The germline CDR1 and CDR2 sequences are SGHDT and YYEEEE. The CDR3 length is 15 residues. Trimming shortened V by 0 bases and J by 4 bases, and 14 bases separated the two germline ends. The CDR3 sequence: CASSLVAGVQYEQYF. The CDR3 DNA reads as TGTGCCAGCAGCTTGGTTGCAGGGGTGCAATACGAGCAGTACTTC.

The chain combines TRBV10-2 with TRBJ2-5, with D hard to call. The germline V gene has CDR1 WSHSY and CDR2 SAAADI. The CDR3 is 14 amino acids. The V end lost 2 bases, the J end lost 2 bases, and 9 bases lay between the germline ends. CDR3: CASSETDKQETQYF. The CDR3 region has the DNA TGCGCCAGCAGTGAGACTGACAAACAAGAGACCCAGTACTTC.

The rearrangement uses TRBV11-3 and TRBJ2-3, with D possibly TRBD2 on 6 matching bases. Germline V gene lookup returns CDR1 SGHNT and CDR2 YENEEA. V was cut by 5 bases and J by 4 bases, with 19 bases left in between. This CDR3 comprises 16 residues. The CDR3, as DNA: TGTGCCAGCAGCCTGGGACTCACCTTGGAGGCAGATACGCAGTATTTT. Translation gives CASSLGLTLEADTQYF.

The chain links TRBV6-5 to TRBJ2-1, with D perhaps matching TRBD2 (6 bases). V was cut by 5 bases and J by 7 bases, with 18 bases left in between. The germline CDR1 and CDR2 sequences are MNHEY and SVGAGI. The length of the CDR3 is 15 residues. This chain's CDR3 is CASSRAGPARNEQFF. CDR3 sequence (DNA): TGTGCCAGCAGTCGGGCGGGGCCCGCGCGGAATGAGCAGTTCTTC.

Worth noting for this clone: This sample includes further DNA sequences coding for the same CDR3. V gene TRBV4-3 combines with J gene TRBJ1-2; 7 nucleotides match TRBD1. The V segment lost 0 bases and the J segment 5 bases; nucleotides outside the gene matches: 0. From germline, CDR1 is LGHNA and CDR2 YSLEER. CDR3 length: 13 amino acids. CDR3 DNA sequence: TGCGCCAGCAGCCAAGACAGGGGGTATGGCTACACCTTC. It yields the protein CASSQDRGYGYTF.

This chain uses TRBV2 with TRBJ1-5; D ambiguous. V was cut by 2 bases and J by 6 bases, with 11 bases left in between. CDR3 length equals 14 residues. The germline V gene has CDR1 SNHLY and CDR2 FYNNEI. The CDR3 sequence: CASSETRQAQPQHF. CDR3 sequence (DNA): TGTGCCAGCAGTGAAACTCGGCAGGCTCAGCCCCAGCATTTT.

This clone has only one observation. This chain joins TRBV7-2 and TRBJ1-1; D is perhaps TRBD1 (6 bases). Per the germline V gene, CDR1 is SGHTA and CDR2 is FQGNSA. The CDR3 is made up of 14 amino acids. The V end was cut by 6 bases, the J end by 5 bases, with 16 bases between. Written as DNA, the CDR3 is TGTGCCAGCAGACCAGCAGGGGTGAGGACTGAAGCTTTCTTT. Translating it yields CASRPAGVRTEAFF.

CDR3 DNA sequence: TGTGCCAGCAGCTTAGCGGGTGAGGGGGTAGCTTTCTTT. It codes for CASSLAGEGVAFF. V is TRBV7-6 and J is TRBJ1-1; D possibly corresponds to TRBD1 (6 bases). Trimming took 0 bases from V and 10 from J, leaving 12 bases between them. This CDR3 has 13 residues. Germline V gene sequence: CDR1 SGHVS, CDR2 FNYEAQ.

CDR3 DNA sequence: TGCGCCAGCAGCCCAGGGATTTACTACGAGCAGTACTTC. Protein product: CASSPGIYYEQYF. The rearrangement links TRBV4-3 to TRBJ2-7; TRBD1 is a possible D gene (5 bases). The CDR3 runs to 13 residues. The germline gives CDR1 LGHNA, CDR2 YSLEER. V dropped 4 bases and J dropped 3 bases, with 10 bases sitting between them.

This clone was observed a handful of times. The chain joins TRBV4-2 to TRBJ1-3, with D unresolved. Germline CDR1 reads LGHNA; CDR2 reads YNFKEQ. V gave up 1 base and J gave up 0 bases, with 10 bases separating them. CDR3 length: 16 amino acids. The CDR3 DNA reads TGTGCCAGCAGCCAAGCGGCGGGTCCCTCTGGAAACACCATATATTTT. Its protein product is CASSQAAGPSGNTIYF.

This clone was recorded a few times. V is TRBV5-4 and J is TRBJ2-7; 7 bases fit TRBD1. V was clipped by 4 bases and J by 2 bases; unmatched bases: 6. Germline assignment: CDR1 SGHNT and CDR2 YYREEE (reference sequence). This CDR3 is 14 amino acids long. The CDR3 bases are TGTGCCAGCAGCCCGGGGACAGATCCCTACGAGCAGTACTTC. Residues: CASSPGTDPYEQYF. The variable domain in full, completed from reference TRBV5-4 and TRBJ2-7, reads ETGVTQSPTHLIKTRGQQVTLRCSSQSGHNTVSWYQQALGQGPQFIFQYYREEENGRGNFPPRFSGLQFPNYSSELNVNALELDDSALYLCASSPGTDPYEQYFGPGTRLTVT.

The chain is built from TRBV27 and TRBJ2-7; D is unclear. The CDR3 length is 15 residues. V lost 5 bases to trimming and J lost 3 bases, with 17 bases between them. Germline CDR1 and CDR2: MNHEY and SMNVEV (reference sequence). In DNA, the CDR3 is TGTGCCAGCAGTGCCCCCGGCCAGGCGAACTACGAGCAGTACTTC. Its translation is CASSAPGQANYEQYF.

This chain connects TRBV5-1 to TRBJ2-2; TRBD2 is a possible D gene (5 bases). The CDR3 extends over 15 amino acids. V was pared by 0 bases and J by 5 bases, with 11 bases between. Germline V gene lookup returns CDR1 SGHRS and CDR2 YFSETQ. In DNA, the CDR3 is TGCGCCAGCAGCTTGGGTCTAGCCCAGACCGGGGAGCTGTTTTTT. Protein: CASSLGLAQTGELFF.